The clone carrying this T cell receptor (beta chain) was detected only a few times. The V end lost 5 bases, the J end lost 0 bases, and 14 bases lay between the germline ends. Germline V gene sequence: CDR1 SGHTA, CDR2 FQGTGA. The CDR3 sequence is 16 residues long. As it was prepared, the TCRbeta library received unique molecular identifiers. MiXCR, run by TCRdb on the PCR reads, gives a single entry per CDR3 protein. The sample consists of about a million distinct CDR3 sequences, roughly 31% of them appearing once. This sample was taken from a study of T-cell reconstitution after alpha-beta-depleted transplantation in children.

The rearrangement uses TRBV7-3 and TRBJ2-1, with D possibly matching TRBD1 (6 bases). The sequence came from a boy in the first two years of life who had a stem cell transplant for SCID, so the T cells may come from the graft donor. This specimen was PBMCs, mostly from graft donor cells, taken 360 days after TCRalphabeta/CD19-depleted stem cell transplant. The CDR3 DNA is TGTGCCAGCAGCCCGCACAGGGTACGCTCCTACAATGAGCAGTTCTTC. Amino acids: CASSPHRVRSYNEQFF.